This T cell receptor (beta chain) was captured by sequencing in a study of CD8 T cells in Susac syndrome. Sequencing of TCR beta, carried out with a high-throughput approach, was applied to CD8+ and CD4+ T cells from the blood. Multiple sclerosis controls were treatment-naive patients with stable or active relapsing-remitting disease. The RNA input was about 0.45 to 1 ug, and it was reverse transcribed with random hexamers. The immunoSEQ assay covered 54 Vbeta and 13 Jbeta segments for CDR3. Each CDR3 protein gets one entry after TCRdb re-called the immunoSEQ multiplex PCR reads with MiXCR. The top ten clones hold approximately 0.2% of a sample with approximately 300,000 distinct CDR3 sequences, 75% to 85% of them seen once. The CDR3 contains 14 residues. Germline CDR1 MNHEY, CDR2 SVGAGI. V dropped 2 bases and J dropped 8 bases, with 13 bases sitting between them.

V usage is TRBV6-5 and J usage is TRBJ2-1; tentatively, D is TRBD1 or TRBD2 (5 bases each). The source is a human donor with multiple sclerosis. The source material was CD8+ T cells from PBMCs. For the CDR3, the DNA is TGTGCCAGCAGTTACGCCGCCATGGGGGATGAGCAGTTCTTC. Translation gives CASSYAAMGDEQFF.